These 9 T cell receptor beta chains share one sample of origin, sequenced in a study of Ad26.COV2.S vaccination and SARS-CoV-2 variants. Treatment of the sample: over 15 received Ad26.COV2.S at low or high dose, single or two shots; five or six received placebo; per-sample allocation not given. Sampling was done on day 63 after the first vaccine or placebo injection. Produced via immunoSEQ multiplex PCR; TCRdb's table is partial and in-frame only. The sample includes 400,000 to 450,000 clones, about nine tenths seen only once; the top ten take approximately 1.6%. The sample was peripheral blood, taken in a trial of Ad26.COV2.S vaccine versus placebo. The receptors were gathered from a person between 18 and 65 years old who received the Ad26.COV2.S COVID-19 vaccine or a placebo.

The chain uses TRBV10-3 and TRBJ2-3, with 12 bases that match TRBD2. Germline V CDR1 and CDR2: ENHRY, SYGVKD. The CDR3 has 17 residues. V gave up 4 bases and J gave up 6 bases; unmatched junction bases: 11. In nucleotides, the CDR3 is TGTGCCATCAGTGGGCTAGCGGGGGGGCCCCTGGTGGATACGCAGTATTTT. Its protein product is CAISGLAGGPLVDTQYF.

The rearrangement uses TRBV27 and TRBJ2-4, with D uncertain. Germline loops: CDR1 MNHEY, CDR2 SMNVEV (reference sequence). The V end lost 2 bases, the J end lost 0 bases, and 5 bases lay between the germline ends. The CDR3 has 14 residues. CDR3 in DNA: TGTGCCAGCAGTTTACGGCTAGCCAAAAACATTCAGTACTTC. This sequence encodes CASSLRLAKNIQYF.

J is TRBJ1-1 and V is TRBV30; D is unclear. The CDR3 totals 11 residues. CDR1 is GTSNPN, CDR2 SVGIG, per germline (reference sequence). Trimming took off 4 bases at V and 8 bases at J, with 11 bases between the two ends. The CDR3 coding sequence is TGTGCCTGGATAGGTGAGCGCGAAGCTTTCTTT. It encodes CAWIGEREAFF.

The chain recombines TRBV7-2 with TRBJ2-7; the match to TRBD2 covers 8 bases. Germline values: CDR1 SGHTA, CDR2 FQGNSA. With V trimmed by 3 bases and J by 1 base, 5 bases remained unmatched. This CDR3 has 15 residues. The CDR3 region has the DNA TGTGCCAGCAGCTTGCAGCGGGGGCCTTCCTACGAGCAGTACTTC. Protein product: CASSLQRGPSYEQYF.

The chain employs TRBV11-3 and TRBJ2-2; 7 bases are shared with TRBD2. Per germline, CDR1 SGHNT and CDR2 YENEEA. V lost 5 bases to trimming and J lost 3 bases; unmatched junction nucleotides: 6. The CDR3 runs to 15 residues. Here the CDR3 DNA reads TGTGCCAGCAGCCCGCGACTAGCCCACACCGGGGAGCTGTTTTTT. Amino acid sequence: CASSPRLAHTGELFF.

The V gene is TRBV24-1, the J gene TRBJ2-2; no clear D gene. The CDR3 runs 15 residues. Germline V gives CDR1 KGHDR, CDR2 SFDVKD. V was shortened by 0 bases and J by 0 bases, with 4 bases between the two germline ends. The DNA for the CDR3 is TGTGCCACCAGTGATTTGCACGCGAACACCGGGGAGCTGTTTTTT. Translation: CATSDLHANTGELFF.

The chain uses TRBV28 and TRBJ2-2, with D possibly being TRBD2 (6 bases). The germline V and J ends were trimmed by 3 bases and 4 bases, with 12 bases remaining between them. Germline CDR1 and CDR2: MDHEN and SYDVKM. The CDR3 is made up of 15 amino acids. CDR3 sequence: CASSFRAGSTGELFF. The CDR3 coding sequence is TGTGCCAGCAGTTTTCGGGCGGGGAGCACCGGGGAGCTGTTTTTT.

The rearrangement joins TRBV28 to TRBJ1-2; 8 bases are a match to TRBD1. Germline V gives CDR1 MDHEN, CDR2 SYDVKM. Unmatched junction bases numbered 7, after V lost 6 bases and J lost 4 bases. The CDR3 is 14 residues long. CDR3 sequence: CASRSGTGIYGYTF. CDR3 DNA: TGTGCCAGCAGATCCGGGACAGGCATCTATGGCTACACCTTC.

This chain joins TRBV4-1 and TRBJ2-3, with TRBD2 matching over 10 bases. The CDR3 is 14 amino acids. In germline, CDR1 is MGHRA, CDR2 YSYEKL. The V and J ends lost 6 bases and 10 bases, in that order; junction bases with no gene match: 10. CDR3 residues: CASRSAGGRAPQYF. CDR3 DNA: TGCGCCAGCAGGTCAGCGGGGGGGCGGGCCCCGCAGTATTTT.